The 24 T cell receptor beta chains reported below all come from one sample, sequenced in a study of blood T cells in healthy people across ages. Together with a sample-barcoded 5' primer, a J-beta primer mix was included in a second PCR lasting about 6 to 11 cycles. Each CDR3 protein gets one entry after TCRdb re-called the 5' RACE reads with MiXCR. This sample carries 1.8 million or so distinct CDR3 sequences, approximately 39% of them seen once, and the ten largest clones take more than 20%. Sequencing used blood. The source of these receptors is a human donor in good health.

This clonotype was observed a few times. J is TRBJ2-5 and V is TRBV12-3 or TRBV12-4, with a possible D match to TRBD1 (6 bases). The CDR3 has 14 residues. Trimming removed 3 bases at V and 5 bases at J, with 13 bases between. The CDR3 bases are TGTGCCAGCAGTTTGGTGTGGGGGCTGGAGACCCAGTACTTC. The encoded protein is CASSLVWGLETQYF.

The sample holds a few counts of this clonotype. The V call is TRBV3-1, the J call TRBJ2-7; tentative D call: TRBD1 (6 bases). The CDR3 contains 14 residues. The germline V and J ends were trimmed by 1 base and 2 bases, with 9 bases remaining between them. The germline V gene has CDR1 LGHDT and CDR2 YNNKEL (reference sequence). The CDR3 DNA is TGTGCCAGCAGCCAAGGGTACAGGGCCTACGAGCAGTACTTC. Its protein is CASSQGYRAYEQYF.

This chain joins TRBV7-8 and TRBJ2-7; perhaps TRBD1 as D (5 bases). This CDR3 spans 14 amino acids. Germline V lookup: CDR1 SGHVS, CDR2 FQNEAQ. Trimming removed 6 bases from V and 3 bases from J, with 15 bases in between. This CDR3 reads CASSPTSQGYEQYF. The CDR3 coding sequence is TGTGCCAGCAGTCCCACCTCCCAGGGCTACGAGCAGTACTTC.

This clonotype was counted between two and nine times. DNA of the CDR3: TGCAGCGTTGAAGATCAGTATCGAGGACCCCTCCACTTT. It encodes CSVEDQYRGPLHF. The chain employs TRBV29-1 and TRBJ1-6; D gene unclear. The CDR3 sequence is 13 residues long. Germline loops: CDR1 SQVTM, CDR2 ANQGSEA. V was trimmed by 0 bases and J by 12 bases, leaving 12 bases between them.

This clonotype turned up a few times. This chain links TRBV7-9 with TRBJ1-1; D gene ambiguous. Germline values: CDR1 SEHNR, CDR2 FQNEAQ (reference sequence). The CDR3 runs 15 residues. V was pared by 3 bases and J by 0 bases, with 11 bases between. CDR3 region: CASSFRNTMNTEAFF. For the CDR3, the DNA is TGTGCCAGCAGCTTCAGGAATACCATGAACACTGAAGCTTTCTTT. The full variable domain, rest sourced from reference TRBV7-9 and TRBJ1-1, is DTGVSQNPRHKITKRGQNVTFRCDPISEHNRLYWYRQTLGQGPEFLTYFQNEAQLEKSRLLSDRFSAERPKGSFSTLEIQRTEQGDSAMYLCASSFRNTMNTEAFFGQGTRLTVV.

This clonotype was counted a few times. This sequence joins TRBV29-1 and TRBJ2-3; D gene uncertain. V gave up 4 bases and J gave up 4 bases, with 12 bases separating them. CDR1 is SQVTM and CDR2 is ANQGSEA in the germline V gene. The CDR3 is 13 amino acids. The CDR3 reads CSVVGRPPDTQYF. CDR3 sequence (DNA): TGCAGCGTTGTGGGAAGGCCGCCAGATACGCAGTATTTT.

This clonotype was counted a few times. V gene TRBV20-1 combines with J gene TRBJ1-4; D is unresolved. Trimming cost V 3 bases and J 4 bases, with 9 bases left between them. CDR1 and CDR2 (germline): DFQATT, SNEGSKA (reference sequence). CDR3 length: 13 amino acids. The CDR3 DNA reads as TGCAGTGCTAGTTCGGGGTATAATGAAAAACTGTTTTTT. Protein: CSASSGYNEKLFF.

Of note for this clonotype: A much larger clonotype is one base distant, so this may be a read error. The chain has TRBV5-1 and TRBJ1-5; D is undetermined. The germline gives CDR1 SGHRS, CDR2 YFSETQ. The CDR3 runs 15 residues. Written as DNA, the CDR3 is TGCGCCGGCAGATTCGATTACTCATCGCTCCAGCCCCAGCATTTT. Translation: CAGRFDYSSLQPQHF.

This chain joins TRBV5-1 and TRBJ1-5; D remains ambiguous. V was pared by 0 bases and J by 6 bases, with 10 bases between. Per germline, CDR1 SGHRS and CDR2 YFSETQ. The CDR3 runs to 14 residues. The CDR3 nucleotides are TGCGCCAGCAGCTTGGGGGAAACGGGTCAGCCCCAGCATTTT. Its protein is CASSLGETGQPQHF.

The V call is TRBV27, the J call TRBJ1-2; D unclear. V was clipped by 1 base and J by 0 bases, with 9 bases between them. CDR3 length equals 15 residues. Germline values: CDR1 MNHEY, CDR2 SMNVEV (reference sequence). The CDR3 nucleotides read TGTGCCAGCAGTTTATATGGCAGCACTAACTATGGCTACACCTTC. Translating gives CASSLYGSTNYGYTF.

V usage is TRBV6-5 and J usage is TRBJ2-7; 10 bases map to TRBD1. Germline lookup yields CDR1 MNHEY and CDR2 SVGAGI. V shed 6 bases, J shed 6 bases, and the junction held 11 bases outside the gene matches. CDR3 size: 15 residues. The CDR3 reads CASRPTGTGECEQYF. The CDR3 region has the DNA TGTGCCAGCAGGCCGACCGGGACAGGGGAATGCGAGCAGTACTTC.

This clonotype was counted a few times. This rearrangement joins TRBV11-3 to TRBJ2-5; 7 nucleotides align to TRBD2. This CDR3 has 16 amino acids. After removal of 1 base from V and 2 bases from J, the junction contained 7 bases not matched to a gene. CDR1 and CDR2 (germline): SGHNT, YENEEA. CDR3 sequence: CASSLGLAEIQETQYF. The CDR3 DNA follows: TGTGCCAGCAGCTTAGGACTAGCCGAGATTCAAGAGACCCAGTACTTC.

This rearrangement joins TRBV3-1 to TRBJ2-7, with 7 bases that match TRBD2. J lost 12 bases, V lost 3 bases, and 8 bases had no gene match. Germline V gene sequence: CDR1 LGHDT, CDR2 YNNKEL (reference sequence). The CDR3 contains 12 residues. DNA for the CDR3: TGTGCCAGCAGCCAGGGGGACTATTTGTCGTACTTC. It encodes CASSQGDYLSYF.

The chain recombines TRBV29-1 with TRBJ2-1, with TRBD2 matching 15 bases. The V gene end was trimmed by 7 bases and the J gene end by 4 bases; junction bases not matched to a gene: 26. Germline values: CDR1 SQVTM, CDR2 ANQGSEA. The CDR3 is 22 residues long. CDR3 bases: TGCAGCGCTACCGGGACGGGGGGGCGACACACCGGGACTAGCGGGGGGTACAATGAGCAGTTCTTC. It is translated as CSATGTGGRHTGTSGGYNEQFF.

This chain uses TRBV6-2 or TRBV6-3 with TRBJ2-5; possible D gene TRBD2, 5 bases. Germline lookup yields CDR1 MNHEY and CDR2 SVGEGT. V was shortened by 6 bases and J by 5 bases, with 19 bases between the two germline ends. The CDR3 is made up of 15 amino acids. The chain's CDR3 is CASRPRTGSNETQYF. The CDR3, as DNA: TGTGCCAGCAGACCCAGGACTGGCAGTAACGAGACCCAGTACTTC.

This clonotype was found a few times. The rearrangement uses TRBV5-1 and TRBJ1-1, with a weak D call TRBD1 (5 bases). V lost 4 bases and J lost 3, with 19 bases in between. The CDR3 length is 16 residues. Per germline, CDR1 SGHRS and CDR2 YFSETQ. In nucleotides, the CDR3 is TGCGCCAGCAGCCTAAAGAGGTTCGGGGGGGACACTGAAGCTTTCTTT. Protein sequence: CASSLKRFGGDTEAFF.

This clonotype was picked up a small number of times. The chain carries TRBV4-3 and TRBJ1-2; 8 bases are shared with TRBD1. From germline, CDR1 is LGHNA and CDR2 YSLEER. CDR3 length: 16 amino acids. V shed 0 bases and J 5 bases; nucleotides not matched to a gene: 8. The CDR3 DNA reads TGCGCCAGCAGCCAAGATTTCGGGACAGGTGTTTATGGCTACACCTTC. Its protein is CASSQDFGTGVYGYTF.

This clonotype was seen more than once but under ten times. The genes are TRBV6-5 and TRBJ2-7; D is uncertain. Trimming cost V 8 bases and J 2 bases, with 16 bases left between them. Germline V lookup: CDR1 MNHEY, CDR2 SVGAGI. The CDR3 loop spans 14 amino acids. CDR3 sequence: CASCPLAAPYEQYF. CDR3 sequence (DNA): TGTGCCAGCTGCCCTTTAGCAGCTCCCTACGAGCAGTACTTC.

A few counts support this clonotype. V usage is TRBV24-1 and J usage is TRBJ1-5; a weak D match, TRBD1 (5 bases). The V gene lost 3 bases and the J gene lost 0 bases, with 20 bases spanning the gap. This CDR3 is 19 amino acids long. The germline V gene encodes CDR1 KGHDR and CDR2 SFDVKD. The CDR3 DNA reads as TGTGCCACCAGTGATGGGGCACCGGACGTGGAGTATAGCAATCAGCCCCAGCATTTT. Translating gives CATSDGAPDVEYSNQPQHF.

A word on this clonotype: A much larger clone differs by one base, so this may be a read error. V is TRBV20-1 and J is TRBJ2-3, with a possible D match to TRBD2 (5 bases). Germline V gives CDR1 DFQATT, CDR2 SNEGSKA (reference sequence). This CDR3 is built from 14 residues. The DNA of the CDR3 is TGCAGTGCTTGGACCACTAGAAGCACAGATGCGCAGTATTTT. Translated: CSAWTTRSTDAQYF.

The gene calls are TRBV20-1 and TRBJ2-3; tentative D call: TRBD2 (6 bases). Trimming cost V 5 bases and J 3 bases, with 18 bases left between them. The CDR3 loop spans 15 amino acids. Germline V gene lookup returns CDR1 DFQATT and CDR2 SNEGSKA (reference sequence). CDR3 loop: CSAQGRVGGTDTQYF. CDR3 sequence (DNA): TGCAGTGCTCAAGGGAGAGTGGGGGGTACAGATACGCAGTATTTT.

This chain joins TRBV7-2 and TRBJ2-7; unclear D gene. V was shortened by 3 bases and J by 12 bases, with 12 bases between the two germline ends. This CDR3 contains 11 residues. Germline CDR1 and CDR2: SGHTA and FQGNSA. CDR3 loop: CASSFEAKGYF. CDR3 sequence (DNA): TGTGCCAGCAGCTTCGAGGCGAAGGGGTACTTC.

The rearrangement links TRBV7-9 to TRBJ2-7; possible D gene TRBD1, 6 bases. V lost 2 bases, J lost 4 bases, and 15 bases lay in between. Germline CDR1 and CDR2: SEHNR and FQNEAQ (reference sequence). The CDR3 is 15 residues long. The CDR3 protein is CASSLTGGQSYEQYF. In DNA, the CDR3 is TGTGCCAGCAGCTTAACTGGTGGACAGTCGTACGAGCAGTACTTC.

The chain is built from TRBV4-1 and TRBJ2-2; D is undetermined. CDR3 size: 14 residues. The germline V gene has CDR1 MGHRA and CDR2 YSYEKL. V was clipped by 2 bases and J by 7 bases, with 11 bases between them. The CDR3 region is CASSQPLKVGELFF. The CDR3, as DNA: TGCGCCAGCAGCCAACCCCTCAAGGTCGGGGAGCTGTTTTTT.